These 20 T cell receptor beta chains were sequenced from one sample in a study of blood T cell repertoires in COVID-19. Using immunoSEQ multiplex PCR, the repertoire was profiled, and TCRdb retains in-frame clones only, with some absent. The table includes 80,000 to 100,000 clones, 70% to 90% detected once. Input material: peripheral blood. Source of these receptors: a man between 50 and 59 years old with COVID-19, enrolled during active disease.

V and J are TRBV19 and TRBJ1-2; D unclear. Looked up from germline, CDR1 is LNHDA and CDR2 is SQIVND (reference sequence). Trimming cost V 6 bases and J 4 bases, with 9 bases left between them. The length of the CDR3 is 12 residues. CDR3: CASSNLFYGYTF. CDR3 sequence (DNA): TGTGCCAGTAGCAATTTGTTCTATGGCTACACCTTC. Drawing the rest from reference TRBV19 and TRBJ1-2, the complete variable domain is DGGITQSPKYLFRKEGQNVTLSCEQNLNHDAMYWYRQDPGQGLRLIYYSQIVNDFQKGDIAEGYSVSREKKESFPLTVTSAQKNPTAFYLCASSNLFYGYTFGSGTRLTVV.

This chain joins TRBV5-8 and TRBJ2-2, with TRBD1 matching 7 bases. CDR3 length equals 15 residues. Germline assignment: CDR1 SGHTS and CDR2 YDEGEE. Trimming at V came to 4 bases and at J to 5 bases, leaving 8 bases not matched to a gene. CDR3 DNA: TGTGCCAGCAGCAACTACAGGGGCGATACCGGGGAGCTGTTTTTT. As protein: CASSNYRGDTGELFF.

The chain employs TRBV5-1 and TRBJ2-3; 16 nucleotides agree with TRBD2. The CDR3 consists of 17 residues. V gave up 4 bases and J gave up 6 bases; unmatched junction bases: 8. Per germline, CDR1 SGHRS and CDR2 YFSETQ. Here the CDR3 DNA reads TGCGCCAGCAGCGCGGGACTAGCGGGGGGGCCGGCTGATACGCAGTATTTT. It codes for CASSAGLAGGPADTQYF.

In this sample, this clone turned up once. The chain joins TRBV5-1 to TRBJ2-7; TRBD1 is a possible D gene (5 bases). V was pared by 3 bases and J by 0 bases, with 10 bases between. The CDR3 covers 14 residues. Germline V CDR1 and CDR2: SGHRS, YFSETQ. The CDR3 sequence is CASSSQDFSYEQYF. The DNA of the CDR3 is TGCGCCAGCAGCTCACAGGATTTCTCCTACGAGCAGTACTTC.

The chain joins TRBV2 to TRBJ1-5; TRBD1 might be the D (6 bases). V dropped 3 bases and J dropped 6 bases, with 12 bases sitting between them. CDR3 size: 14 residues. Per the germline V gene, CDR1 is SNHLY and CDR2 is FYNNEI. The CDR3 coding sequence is TGTGCCAGCAGTGAGAGGGGGGGAAGTCAGCCCCAGCATTTT. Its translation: CASSERGGSQPQHF.

This CDR3 is CASTSDRGRNEQFF. For the CDR3, the DNA is TGTGCCAGTACCTCCGACAGGGGGCGCAATGAGCAGTTCTTC. The chain is built from TRBV19 and TRBJ2-1; 10 bases are shared with TRBD1. CDR1 is LNHDA, CDR2 SQIVND, per germline (reference sequence). With V trimmed by 7 bases and J by 6 bases, 6 bases remained unmatched. The CDR3 is 14 amino acids.

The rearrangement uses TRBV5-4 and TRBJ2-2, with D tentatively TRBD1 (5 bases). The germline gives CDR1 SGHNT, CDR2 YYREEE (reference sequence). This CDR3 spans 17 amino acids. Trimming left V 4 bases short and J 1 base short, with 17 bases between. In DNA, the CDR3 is TGTGCCAGCAGCCTCGCTAGGAGACAGAAGAACACCGGGGAGCTGTTTTTT. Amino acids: CASSLARRQKNTGELFF.

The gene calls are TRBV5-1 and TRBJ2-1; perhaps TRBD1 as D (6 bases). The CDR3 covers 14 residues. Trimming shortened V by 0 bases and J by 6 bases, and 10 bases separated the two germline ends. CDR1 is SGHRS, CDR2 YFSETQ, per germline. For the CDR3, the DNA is TGCGCCAGCAGCTTGGGACAGGCCGCCAATGAGCAGTTCTTC. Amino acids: CASSLGQAANEQFF.

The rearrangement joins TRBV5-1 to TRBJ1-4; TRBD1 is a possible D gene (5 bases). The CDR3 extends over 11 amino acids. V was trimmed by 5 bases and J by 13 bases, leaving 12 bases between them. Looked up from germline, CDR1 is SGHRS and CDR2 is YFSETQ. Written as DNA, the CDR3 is TGCGCCAGCAGGGGAGGTGGGGGACTGTTTTTT. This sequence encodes CASRGGGGLFF. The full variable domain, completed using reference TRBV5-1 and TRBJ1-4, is KAGVTQTPRYLIKTRGQQVTLSCSPISGHRSVSWYQQTPGQGLQFLFEYFSETQRNKGNFPGRFSGRQFSNSRSEMNVSTLELGDSALYLCASRGGGGLFFGSGTQLSVL.

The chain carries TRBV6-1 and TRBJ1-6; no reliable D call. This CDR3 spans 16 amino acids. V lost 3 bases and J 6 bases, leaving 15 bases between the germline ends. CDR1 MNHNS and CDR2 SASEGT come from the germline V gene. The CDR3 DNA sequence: TGTGCCAGCAGTGATATCCGCGGCAGACCTAATTCACCCCTCCACTTT. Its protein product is CASSDIRGRPNSPLHF.

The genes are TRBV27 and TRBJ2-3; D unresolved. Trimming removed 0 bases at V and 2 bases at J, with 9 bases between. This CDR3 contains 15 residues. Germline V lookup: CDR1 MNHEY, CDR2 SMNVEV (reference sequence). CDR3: CASSLSRHNTDTQYF. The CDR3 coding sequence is TGTGCCAGCAGTTTATCTAGACATAACACAGATACGCAGTATTTT.

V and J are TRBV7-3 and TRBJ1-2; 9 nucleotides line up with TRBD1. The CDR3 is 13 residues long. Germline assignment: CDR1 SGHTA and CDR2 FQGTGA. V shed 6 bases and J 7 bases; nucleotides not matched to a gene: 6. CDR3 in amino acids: CASSSTGGGGYTF. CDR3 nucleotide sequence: TGTGCCAGCAGTTCGACAGGGGGTGGTGGCTACACCTTC.

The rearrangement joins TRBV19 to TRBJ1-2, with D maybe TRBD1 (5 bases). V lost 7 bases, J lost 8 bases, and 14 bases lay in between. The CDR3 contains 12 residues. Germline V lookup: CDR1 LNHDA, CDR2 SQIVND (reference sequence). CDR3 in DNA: TGTGCCAGTACTTACTCGCAGGGAGGCTACACCTTC. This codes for CASTYSQGGYTF.

The CDR3 spells CASSSGQGNSPLHF. The CDR3 DNA reads TGCGCCAGCAGCTCCGGACAGGGGAATTCACCCCTCCACTTT. This chain uses TRBV5-1 with TRBJ1-6; 9 bases align to TRBD1. V shed 3 bases, J shed 7 bases, and the junction held 2 bases outside the gene matches. Per the germline V gene, CDR1 is SGHRS and CDR2 is YFSETQ. The CDR3 totals 14 residues.

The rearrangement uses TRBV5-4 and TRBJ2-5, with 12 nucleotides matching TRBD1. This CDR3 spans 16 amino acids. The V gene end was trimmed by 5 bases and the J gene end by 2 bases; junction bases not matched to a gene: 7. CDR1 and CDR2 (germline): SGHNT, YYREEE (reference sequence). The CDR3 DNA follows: TGTGCCAGCAGTTCCGGGACAGGGGGCGGGCAAGAGACCCAGTACTTC. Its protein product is CASSSGTGGGQETQYF.

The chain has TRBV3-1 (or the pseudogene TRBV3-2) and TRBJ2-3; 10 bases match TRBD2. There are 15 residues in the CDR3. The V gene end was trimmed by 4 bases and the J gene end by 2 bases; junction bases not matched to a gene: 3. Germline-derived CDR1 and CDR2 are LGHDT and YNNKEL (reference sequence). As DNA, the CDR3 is TGTGCCAGCAGCCGTCTAGCGGGGGCCACAGATACGCAGTATTTT. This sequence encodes CASSRLAGATDTQYF.

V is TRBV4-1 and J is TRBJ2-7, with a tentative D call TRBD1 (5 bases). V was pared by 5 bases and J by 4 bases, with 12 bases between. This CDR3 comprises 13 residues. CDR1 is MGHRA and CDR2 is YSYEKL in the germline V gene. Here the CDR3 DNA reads TGCGCCAGCAGCTCCAGGGTACAGTACGAGCAGTACTTC. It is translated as CASSSRVQYEQYF.

The CDR3 DNA is TGTGCCAGCAGCTTAGTTAGCGGAAGCTCCTACGAGCAGTACTTC. This gives the protein CASSLVSGSSYEQYF. The V gene is TRBV7-2, the J gene TRBJ2-7, with D possibly matching TRBD2 (6 bases). V lost 1 base and J 0 bases, leaving 10 bases between the germline ends. Germline CDR1 and CDR2: SGHTA and FQGNSA. This CDR3 comprises 15 residues.

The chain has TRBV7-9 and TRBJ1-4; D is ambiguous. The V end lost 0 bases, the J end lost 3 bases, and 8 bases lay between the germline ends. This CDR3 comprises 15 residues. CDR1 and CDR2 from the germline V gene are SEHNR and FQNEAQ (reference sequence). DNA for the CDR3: TGTGCCAGCAGCTTAGCGCTAGCGTCTAATGAAAAACTGTTTTTT. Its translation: CASSLALASNEKLFF.

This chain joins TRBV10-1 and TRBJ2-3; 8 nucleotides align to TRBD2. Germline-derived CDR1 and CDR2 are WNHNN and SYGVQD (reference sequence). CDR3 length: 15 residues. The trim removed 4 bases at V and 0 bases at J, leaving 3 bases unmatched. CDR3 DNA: TGCGCCAGCAGTGCCCAGCGGGGGAGCACAGATACGCAGTATTTT. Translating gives CASSAQRGSTDTQYF.